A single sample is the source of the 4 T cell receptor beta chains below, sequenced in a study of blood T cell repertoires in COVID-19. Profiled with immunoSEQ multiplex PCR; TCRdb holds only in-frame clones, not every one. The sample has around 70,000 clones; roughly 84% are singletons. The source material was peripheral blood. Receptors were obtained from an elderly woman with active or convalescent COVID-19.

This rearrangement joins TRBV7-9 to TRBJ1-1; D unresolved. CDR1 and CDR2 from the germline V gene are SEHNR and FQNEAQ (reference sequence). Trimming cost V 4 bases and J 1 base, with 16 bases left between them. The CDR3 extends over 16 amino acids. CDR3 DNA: TGTGCCAGCAGCTCCCGTGGAGGGCAAAGGAACACTGAAGCTTTCTTT. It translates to CASSSRGGQRNTEAFF.

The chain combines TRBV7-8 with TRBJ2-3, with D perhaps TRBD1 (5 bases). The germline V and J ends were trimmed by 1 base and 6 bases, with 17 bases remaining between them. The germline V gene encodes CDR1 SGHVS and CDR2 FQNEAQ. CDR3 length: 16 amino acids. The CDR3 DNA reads TGTGCCAGCAGCTTAGAGTTCTGGGGCTCATCTGATACGCAGTATTTT. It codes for CASSLEFWGSSDTQYF.

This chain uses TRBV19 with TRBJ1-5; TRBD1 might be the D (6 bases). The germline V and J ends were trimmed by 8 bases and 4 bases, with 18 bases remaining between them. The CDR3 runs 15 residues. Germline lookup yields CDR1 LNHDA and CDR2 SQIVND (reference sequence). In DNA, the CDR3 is TGTGCCAGTCATATACAGGGCGTGAGGAATCAGCCCCAGCATTTT. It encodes CASHIQGVRNQPQHF.

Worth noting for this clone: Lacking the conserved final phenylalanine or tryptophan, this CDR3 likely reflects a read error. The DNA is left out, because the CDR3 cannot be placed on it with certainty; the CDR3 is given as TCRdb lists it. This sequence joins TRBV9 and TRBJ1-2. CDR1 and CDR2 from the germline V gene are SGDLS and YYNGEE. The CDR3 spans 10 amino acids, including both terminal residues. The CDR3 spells CASSVPGGVC.